This record covers a single T cell receptor (beta chain). This clonotype was seen ten or more times. Its target antigen remains unknown. It has no much larger one-base neighbor in the sample; base qualities were not kept. The data belong to a study of CD8+CD57+ T cells in acquired aplastic anemia listed by TCRdb under 2018. About the study as a whole: On average, sorted CD4+ and CD8+ cells yielded approximately 3 ug of extracted DNA, with a range of roughly 0.17 to 27.4 ug. CD8+CD57+ expansion was defined as a frequency above the mean frequency observed in healthy subjects.

Findings and caveats that apply to the study as a whole: Patients and healthy controls showed no significant difference in CD8+ Simpson's diversity (P=0.060). Although 25 to 30 CD8+ CDR3 sequences were shared by patients and controls, these sequences appeared highly expressed in patients and within the immunodominant clones of patients.

Genomic DNA was used as template for profiling of TCR beta VDJ combinations and CDR3 sequences. TCR repertoire sequencing was run on an Illumina HiSeq 2000. In the source study's methods: Repertoire assessment relied on Simpson's diversity index, CDR3 size and DJ length profiles, and TRBV/TRBJ rearrangement plots. The most abundant DNA sequence in the deep sequencing data was defined as the immunodominant clone. CDR3 amino acid sequences were checked for sharing between subjects and were compared against published repertoires and the VDJdb database. TCRdb reprocessing: public reads trimmed at Q25 with fastp, clones called with MiXCR, in-frame beta chains kept. Each CDR3 protein gets just one entry, which takes the most common genes and DNA from the rows behind it. These V and J calls originate from TCRdb's pipeline instead of the authors' own analysis. The sample table contains about 240,000 distinct CDR3 sequences; only one count was recorded for approximately 45% of them. Together, the top ten hold 7% to 9.5% of the sample.

Between the V and J ends, shortened by 1 base and 2 bases respectively, the junction contains 6 bases. Including cysteine and phenylalanine, the CDR3 has 12 amino acids. Just the 36-base CDR3 DNA is kept, in frame starting at base 1. From the germline V gene (reference sequence), CDR1 is DFQATT and CDR2 is SNEGSKA. The patients picked for sequencing were ones in whom flow cytometry had shown an expansion of CD8+CD57+ cells. All patients had severe acquired aplastic anemia diagnosed by International Study of Aplastic Anemia and Agranulocytosis and Camitta criteria. No therapy had been received by the patients at the time of blood sampling. In the study, sorted CD4+ and CD8+ blood T cells from patients with severe aplastic anemia and from healthy subjects underwent deep sequencing of TCR repertoires. Patients were enrolled under clinicaltrials.gov protocols 00001620, 01623167, 00001397, 00071045, 00081523 and 00961064 in the USA. Ficoll-Paque density gradient centrifugation was used to isolate peripheral blood mononuclear cells. Before DNA extraction, CD4+ and CD8+ T cells were sorted by FACS or by magnetic beads.

The rearranged segments are TRBV20-1 and TRBJ2-7; the D gene assignment is ambiguous. The sequence derives from a human donor with aplastic anemia. Material for sequencing was sorted CD4+, CD8+, or CD8+CD57+ T cells (not recorded which) from PBMCs. The encoded CDR3 is CSARASAYEQYF. The DNA sequence is TGCAGTGCTAGAGCCTCGGCCTACGAGCAGTACTTC.